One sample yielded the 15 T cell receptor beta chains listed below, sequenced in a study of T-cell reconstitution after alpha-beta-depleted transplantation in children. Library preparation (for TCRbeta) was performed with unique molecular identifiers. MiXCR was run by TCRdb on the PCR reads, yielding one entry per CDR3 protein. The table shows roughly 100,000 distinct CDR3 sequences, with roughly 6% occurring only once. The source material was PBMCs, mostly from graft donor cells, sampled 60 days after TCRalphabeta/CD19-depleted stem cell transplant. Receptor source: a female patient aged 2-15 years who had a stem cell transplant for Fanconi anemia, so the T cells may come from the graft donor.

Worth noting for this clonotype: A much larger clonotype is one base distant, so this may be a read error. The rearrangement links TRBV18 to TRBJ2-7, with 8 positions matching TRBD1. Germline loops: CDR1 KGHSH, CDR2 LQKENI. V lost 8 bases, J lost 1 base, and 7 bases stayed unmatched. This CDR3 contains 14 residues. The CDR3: CASAGDRGSYEQYF. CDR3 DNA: TGTGCCAGCGCAGGAGACAGGGGATCCTACGAGCAGTACTTC.

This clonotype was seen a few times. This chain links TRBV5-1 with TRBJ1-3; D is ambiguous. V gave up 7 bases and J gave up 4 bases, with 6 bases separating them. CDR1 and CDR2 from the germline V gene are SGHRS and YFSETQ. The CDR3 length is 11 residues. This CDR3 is CASAAGNTIYF. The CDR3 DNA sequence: TGCGCCAGCGCAGCCGGAAACACCATATATTTT.

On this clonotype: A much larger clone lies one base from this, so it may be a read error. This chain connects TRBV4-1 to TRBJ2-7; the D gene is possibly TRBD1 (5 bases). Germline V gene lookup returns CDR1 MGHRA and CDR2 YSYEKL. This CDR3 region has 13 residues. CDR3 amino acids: CASSHRRSYEQYF. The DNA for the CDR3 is TGTGCCAGCAGCCACAGGCGCTCCTACGAGCAGTACTTC.

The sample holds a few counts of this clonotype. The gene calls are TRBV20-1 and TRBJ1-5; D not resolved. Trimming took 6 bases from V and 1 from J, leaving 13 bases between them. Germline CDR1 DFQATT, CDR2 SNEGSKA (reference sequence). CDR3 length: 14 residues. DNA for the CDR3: TGCAGTGCCTTCCCCCCAGGAAGCAATCAGCCCCAGCATTTT. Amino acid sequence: CSAFPPGSNQPQHF.

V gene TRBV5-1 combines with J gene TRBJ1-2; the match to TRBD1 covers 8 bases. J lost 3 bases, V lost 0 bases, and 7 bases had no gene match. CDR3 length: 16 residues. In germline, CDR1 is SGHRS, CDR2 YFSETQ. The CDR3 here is CASSLAPGGADYGYTF. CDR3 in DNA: TGCGCCAGCAGCTTGGCACCAGGGGGCGCTGACTATGGCTACACCTTC.

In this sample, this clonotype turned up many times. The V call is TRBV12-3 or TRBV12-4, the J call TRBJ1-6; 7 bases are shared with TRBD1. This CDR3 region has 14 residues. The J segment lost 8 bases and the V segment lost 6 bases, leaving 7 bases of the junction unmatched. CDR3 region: CASRTGDGDSPLHF. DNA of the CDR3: TGTGCCAGCAGAACAGGGGACGGGGATTCACCCCTCCACTTT.

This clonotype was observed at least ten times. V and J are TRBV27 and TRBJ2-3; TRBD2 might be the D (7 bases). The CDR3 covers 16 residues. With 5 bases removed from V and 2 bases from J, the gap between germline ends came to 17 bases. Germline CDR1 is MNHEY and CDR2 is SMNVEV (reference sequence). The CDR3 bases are TGTGCCAGCAGTAACCTTCGGGGGGCCCACACAGATACGCAGTATTTT. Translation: CASSNLRGAHTDTQYF.

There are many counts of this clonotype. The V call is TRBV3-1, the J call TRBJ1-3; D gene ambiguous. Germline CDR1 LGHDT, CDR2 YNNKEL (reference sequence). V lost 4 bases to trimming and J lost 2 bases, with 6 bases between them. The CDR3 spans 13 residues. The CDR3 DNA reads TGTGCCAGCAGCCTCGGGACTGGAAACACCATATATTTT. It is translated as CASSLGTGNTIYF.

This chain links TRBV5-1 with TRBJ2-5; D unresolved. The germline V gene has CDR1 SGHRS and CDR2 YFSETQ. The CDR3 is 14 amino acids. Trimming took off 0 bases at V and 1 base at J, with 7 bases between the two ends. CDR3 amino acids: CASSLAQLQETQYF. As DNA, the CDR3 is TGCGCCAGCAGCTTGGCGCAGCTCCAAGAGACCCAGTACTTC. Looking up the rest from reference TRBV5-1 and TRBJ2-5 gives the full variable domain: KAGVTQTPRYLIKTRGQQVTLSCSPISGHRSVSWYQQTPGQGLQFLFEYFSETQRNKGNFPGRFSGRQFSNSRSEMNVSTLELGDSALYLCASSLAQLQETQYFGPGTRLLVL.

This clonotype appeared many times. CDR3 DNA: TGCGCCAGCAGCCAAGATCCGCGCGGTATAAACAATGAGCAGTTCTTC. This encodes CASSQDPRGINNEQFF. This chain connects TRBV4-1 to TRBJ2-1; D is undetermined. The CDR3 contains 16 residues. Germline V gene data show CDR1 as MGHRA and CDR2 as YSYEKL. The ends were cut back, 0 bases at V and 5 bases at J, with 14 bases in the middle.

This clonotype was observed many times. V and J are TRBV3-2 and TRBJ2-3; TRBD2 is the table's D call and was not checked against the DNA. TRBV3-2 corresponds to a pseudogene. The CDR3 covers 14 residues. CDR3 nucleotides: TGTGCCAGCAGCGATAGGTCTAGCGATGATACGCAGTATTTT. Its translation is CASSDRSSDDTQYF.

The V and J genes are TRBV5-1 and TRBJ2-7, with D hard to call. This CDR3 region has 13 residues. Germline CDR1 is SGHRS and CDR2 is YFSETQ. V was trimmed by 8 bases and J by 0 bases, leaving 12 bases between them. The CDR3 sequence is CASRHPSSYEQYF. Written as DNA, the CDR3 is TGCGCCAGTAGACACCCGAGCTCCTACGAGCAGTACTTC.

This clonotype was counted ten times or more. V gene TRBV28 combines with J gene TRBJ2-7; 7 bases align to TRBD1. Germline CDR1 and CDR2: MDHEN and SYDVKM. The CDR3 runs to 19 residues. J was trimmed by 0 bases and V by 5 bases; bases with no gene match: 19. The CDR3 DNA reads TGTGCCAGCAGTCATATACGCTCACAGGGGATGAGGGTCTCCTACGAGCAGTACTTC. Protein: CASSHIRSQGMRVSYEQYF.

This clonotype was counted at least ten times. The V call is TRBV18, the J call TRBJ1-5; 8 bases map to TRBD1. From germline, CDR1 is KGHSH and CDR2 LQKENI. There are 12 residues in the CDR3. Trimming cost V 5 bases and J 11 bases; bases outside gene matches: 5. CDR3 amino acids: CASSALQGAQHF. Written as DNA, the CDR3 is TGTGCCAGCTCAGCCTTACAGGGGGCCCAGCATTTT.

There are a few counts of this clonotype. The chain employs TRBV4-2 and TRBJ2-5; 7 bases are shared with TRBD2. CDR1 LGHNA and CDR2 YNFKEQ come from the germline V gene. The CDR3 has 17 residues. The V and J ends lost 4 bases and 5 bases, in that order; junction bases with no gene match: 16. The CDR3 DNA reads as TGTGCCAGCAGCCCAGGAGGGAGGGGACCGTCGAGGGAGACCCAGTACTTC. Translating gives CASSPGGRGPSRETQYF.